The 20 T cell receptor beta chains in this list originate from one sample, sequenced in a study of monozygotic twins with inflammatory bowel disease. TCRdb re-called the 5' RACE reads and catalogs CDR3 proteins one per entry, DNA excluded. Seen in this sample are roughly 320,000 distinct CDR3 sequences; the ten most common clones hold more than 4.5%. Sequencing was performed on blood. The receptors come from a human donor with ulcerative colitis or Crohn's disease, or a healthy co-twin of an affected twin (not recorded which).

The chain couples TRBV2 to TRBJ1-1. CDR1 and CDR2 from the germline V gene are SNHLY and FYNNEI. There are 14 residues in the CDR3. CDR3 in amino acids: CASFLRGGNTEAFF. Full variable domain (remainder filled in from reference TRBV2 and TRBJ1-1): EPEVTQTPSHQVTQMGQEVILRCVPISNHLYFYWYRQILGQKVEFLVSFYNNEISEKSEIFDDQFSVERPDGSNFTLKIRSTKLEDSAMYFCASFLRGGNTEAFFGQGTRLTVV.

The rearrangement uses TRBV7-2 and TRBJ2-3. Germline CDR1 is SGHTA and CDR2 is FQGNSA. This CDR3 is 14 amino acids long. CDR3 amino acids: CASSPTRATATQYF.

This chain uses TRBV6-1 with TRBJ2-7. Germline CDR1 MNHNS, CDR2 SASEGT. This CDR3 spans 14 amino acids. CDR3 residues: CASRPDQITYEQYF.

The rearrangement joins TRBV7-2 to TRBJ2-2; TCRdb designates TRBD1, a call that cannot be tested without DNA. CDR3 length: 17 residues. Germline CDR1 is SGHTA and CDR2 is FQGNSA. The CDR3 sequence: CASSRPGGGRFTGELFF.

The chain couples TRBV29-1 to TRBJ2-7; TCRdb names TRBD1, which stays unverified in the absence of DNA. Germline V lookup: CDR1 SQVTM, CDR2 ANQGSEA. CDR3 length: 12 amino acids. The CDR3 here is CSGQQGAYEQYF.

This sequence joins TRBV28 and TRBJ1-2; TCRdb reports TRBD1, a call that lacks DNA to check it against. The CDR3 totals 14 residues. Germline lookup yields CDR1 MDHEN and CDR2 SYDVKM. The CDR3 reads CASSLSRTGYGYTF.

The chain couples TRBV3-1 to TRBJ1-6; lacking DNA, the TRBD1 call made by TCRdb goes unchecked. This CDR3 is built from 14 residues. Germline CDR1 LGHDT, CDR2 YNNKEL (reference sequence). CDR3: CASSQTGGDSPLHF.

The CDR3 sequence is CAWADLYEQYF. The chain has TRBV30 and TRBJ2-7. The CDR3 sequence is 11 residues long. CDR1 GTSNPN and CDR2 SVGIG come from the germline V gene (reference sequence).

The genes are TRBV7-9 and TRBJ2-2; TCRdb selects TRBD2, and the lack of DNA leaves this call unchecked. The CDR3 extends over 14 amino acids. Germline V gene lookup returns CDR1 SEHNR and CDR2 FQNEAQ (reference sequence). CDR3: CASSFDGPTGELFF.

V is TRBV21-1 and J is TRBJ1-5; the D gene TCRdb calls, TRBD1, cannot be checked with no DNA. TRBV21-1 is a pseudogene locus. The CDR3 is made up of 16 amino acids. The CDR3 protein is CASSKANRDSNQPQHF.

The chain couples TRBV2 to TRBJ2-3. CDR1 and CDR2 from the germline V gene are SNHLY and FYNNEI. There are 12 residues in the CDR3. This CDR3 is CASRLGADTQYF.

This chain connects TRBV7-9 to TRBJ2-5; TCRdb lists TRBD2, though no DNA is available to test this call. This CDR3 has 15 residues. Per the germline V gene, CDR1 is SEHNR and CDR2 is FQNEAQ (reference sequence). CDR3 loop: CASSFYSSGSETQYF.

The rearrangement joins TRBV7-2 to TRBJ2-3. The CDR3 spans 11 residues. Germline V lookup: CDR1 SGHTA, CDR2 FQGNSA. The CDR3 loop reads CASSSTPTQYF.

V gene TRBV5-1 combines with J gene TRBJ2-3; TCRdb's D call, TRBD1, is unchecked because there is no DNA. This CDR3 region has 17 residues. Per the germline V gene, CDR1 is SGHRS and CDR2 is YFSETQ. Here the CDR3 reads CASSLTTASRSSDTQYF.

The chain recombines TRBV5-6 with TRBJ2-1; the D gene TCRdb calls, TRBD1, cannot be checked with no DNA. Germline V CDR1 and CDR2: SGHDT, YYEEEE. CDR3 length: 14 amino acids. The CDR3 sequence: CASSPGVGVGEQFF. The full variable domain, rest sourced from reference TRBV5-6 and TRBJ2-1, is DAGVTQSPTHLIKTRGQQVTLRCSPKSGHDTVSWYQQALGQGPQFIFQYYEEEERQRGNFPDRFSGHQFPNYSSELNVNALLLGDSALYLCASSPGVGVGEQFFGPGTRLTVL.

V usage is TRBV20-1 and J usage is TRBJ2-3; TCRdb indicates TRBD1, and absent DNA this call remains unverified. Germline V gene lookup returns CDR1 DFQATT and CDR2 SNEGSKA (reference sequence). The CDR3 covers 14 residues. CDR3 sequence: CSAKAGGGTDTQYF.

The chain carries TRBV7-9 and TRBJ2-5; TCRdb's D call, TRBD1, is unchecked because there is no DNA. Germline V gives CDR1 SEHNR, CDR2 FQNEAQ (reference sequence). The CDR3 totals 14 residues. The CDR3 sequence is CASSFDVRGETQYF. The variable domain in full, with the rest retrieved from reference TRBV7-9 and TRBJ2-5, is DTGVSQNPRHKITKRGQNVTFRCDPISEHNRLYWYRQTLGQGPEFLTYFQNEAQLEKSRLLSDRFSAERPKGSFSTLEIQRTEQGDSAMYLCASSFDVRGETQYFGPGTRLLVL.

The chain carries TRBV5-1 and TRBJ2-5. In germline, CDR1 is SGHRS, CDR2 YFSETQ. The CDR3 runs 15 residues. The CDR3 loop is CASSLEHRSQETQYF. Combining the CDR3 with reference TRBV5-1 and TRBJ2-5 gives the whole variable domain KAGVTQTPRYLIKTRGQQVTLSCSPISGHRSVSWYQQTPGQGLQFLFEYFSETQRNKGNFPGRFSGRQFSNSRSEMNVSTLELGDSALYLCASSLEHRSQETQYFGPGTRLLVL.

The chain uses TRBV20-1 and TRBJ1-5; checking the TCRdb D call of TRBD1 is not possible without DNA. The CDR3 contains 13 residues. Germline CDR1 reads DFQATT; CDR2 reads SNEGSKA (reference sequence). The CDR3 protein is CSAWDREDQPQHF.

The chain has TRBV6-2 or TRBV6-3 and TRBJ2-7; TCRdb selects TRBD1, and the lack of DNA leaves this call unchecked. The CDR3 loop spans 14 amino acids. Germline V gene sequence: CDR1 MNHEY, CDR2 SVGEGT. This CDR3 reads CASGRTGVSYEQYF.